One and the same sample provided the 28 T cell receptor beta chains below, sequenced in a study of T cell clones after liver transplantation. Data came from immunoSEQ multiplex PCR; TCRdb stores just in-frame clones and leaves some out. Of about 58,000 clones in the sample, 70% were seen once. Sequencing used CD4+ T cells from blood, obtained at the roughly 15-month timepoint. Receptors were obtained from a human patient who received a liver transplant. Among the T cells, some may be from the graft donor.

The rearrangement links TRBV18 to TRBJ1-5; 8 bases agree with TRBD1. Germline-derived CDR1 and CDR2 are KGHSH and LQKENI. V shed 6 bases, J shed 1 base, and the junction held 2 bases outside the gene matches. CDR3 length: 14 residues. CDR3 sequence (DNA): TGTGCCAGCTCCCACAGGGGGAGCAATCAGCCCCAGCATTTT. Translated, it gives CASSHRGSNQPQHF.

This sequence joins TRBV28 and TRBJ1-4; TRBD1 agrees at 7 bases. Germline V CDR1 and CDR2: MDHEN, SYDVKM. The CDR3 sequence is 14 residues long. V was clipped by 2 bases and J by 8 bases; unmatched bases: 5. CDR3 in DNA: TGTGCCAGCAGTTTAACAGGGGCGGGCGAAAAACTGTTTTTT. The encoded protein is CASSLTGAGEKLFF.

CDR3 nucleotides: TGTGCCTGGAGTGTAGACGGGAACTATGGCTACACCTTC. This gives the protein CAWSVDGNYGYTF. V is TRBV30 and J is TRBJ1-2; D is uncertain. The CDR3 contains 13 residues. Germline V gene sequence: CDR1 GTSNPN, CDR2 SVGIG (reference sequence). The ends were cut back, 0 bases at V and 2 bases at J, with 7 bases in the middle.

The table lists this clone with a few counts. CDR3 loop: CASSQERAAGWEKLFF. The CDR3 DNA reads TGCGCCAGCAGCCAAGAAAGGGCGGCAGGATGGGAAAAACTGTTTTTT. This chain connects TRBV4-1 to TRBJ1-4; no clear D. The germline V gene encodes CDR1 MGHRA and CDR2 YSYEKL. This CDR3 is built from 16 residues. Trimming cost V 0 bases and J 8 bases, with 16 bases left between them.

The J gene is TRBJ2-5, the V gene TRBV11-2; no clear D. Trimming shortened V by 4 bases and J by 4 bases, and 7 bases separated the two germline ends. CDR3 length: 12 residues. The V gene's germline CDR1 is SGHAT and CDR2 FQNNGV. The CDR3 loop reads CASSSHGETQYF. In nucleotides, the CDR3 is TGTGCCAGCAGCTCCCACGGAGAGACCCAGTACTTC.

The rearrangement uses TRBV6-1 and TRBJ1-1; D is ambiguous. The ends were cut back, 5 bases at V and 7 bases at J, with 8 bases in the middle. This CDR3 spans 11 amino acids. Germline CDR1 MNHNS, CDR2 SASEGT. The CDR3 DNA follows: TGTGCCAGCAGTTACCTGTTTGAAGCTTTCTTT. It specifies CASSYLFEAFF.

This clone has just a few counts. This chain uses TRBV19 with TRBJ2-5; no clear D gene. The CDR3 has 15 residues. Germline V gene lookup returns CDR1 LNHDA and CDR2 SQIVND (reference sequence). V was shortened by 4 bases and J by 2 bases, with 14 bases between the two germline ends. This CDR3 reads CASSNPLGIQETQYF. The CDR3, as DNA: TGTGCCAGTAGTAATCCCCTGGGGATACAAGAGACCCAGTACTTC. Together with reference TRBV19 and TRBJ2-5, the CDR3 gives the full variable domain: DGGITQSPKYLFRKEGQNVTLSCEQNLNHDAMYWYRQDPGQGLRLIYYSQIVNDFQKGDIAEGYSVSREKKESFPLTVTSAQKNPTAFYLCASSNPLGIQETQYFGPGTRLLVL.

V usage is TRBV6-1 and J usage is TRBJ2-7; D unclear. In germline, CDR1 is MNHNS, CDR2 SASEGT. The V end lost 1 base, the J end lost 7 bases, and 5 bases lay between the germline ends. The CDR3 is 11 residues long. The CDR3 reads CASSEVWEQYF. The DNA of the CDR3 is TGTGCCAGCAGTGAAGTGTGGGAGCAGTACTTC.

CDR3 in DNA: TGTGCCAGCTCACTGACACGGAGCTCCTACAATGAGCAGTTCTTC. It is translated as CASSLTRSSYNEQFF. The chain carries TRBV18 and TRBJ2-1; D remains ambiguous. CDR3 length: 15 residues. In germline, CDR1 is KGHSH, CDR2 LQKENI. V was trimmed by 4 bases and J by 0 bases, leaving 10 bases between them.

V usage is TRBV7-9 and J usage is TRBJ1-5; D uncertain. CDR3 length: 15 amino acids. The V end was cut by 5 bases, the J end by 2 bases, with 13 bases between. CDR1 is SEHNR and CDR2 is FQNEAQ in the germline V gene (reference sequence). Here the CDR3 reads CASSTTGFGNQPQHF. CDR3 in DNA: TGTGCCAGCAGCACGACGGGGTTTGGCAATCAGCCCCAGCATTTT.

The chain recombines TRBV19 with TRBJ2-2; D may be TRBD1 (6 bases). Germline V gene sequence: CDR1 LNHDA, CDR2 SQIVND (reference sequence). The CDR3 length is 15 residues. V lost 7 bases and J lost 4, with 16 bases in between. DNA of the CDR3: TGTGCCAGTACGTACAGGGTGGGGACCACCGGGGAGCTGTTTTTT. Translation gives CASTYRVGTTGELFF.

The table lists this clone with a few counts. The chain joins TRBV5-1 to TRBJ2-7; weak D call: TRBD1 (5 bases). The CDR3 spans 18 residues. V lost 1 base, J lost 0 bases, and 20 bases lay in between. CDR1 and CDR2 from the germline V gene are SGHRS and YFSETQ. The CDR3 region is CASSLKDTKATSSYEQYV. The CDR3 nucleotides are TGCGCCAGCAGCTTGAAGGACACAAAGGCAACCAGCTCCTACGAGCAGTACGTC.

This clone was detected a few times. The V and J genes are TRBV6-5 and TRBJ2-2; the match to TRBD1 covers 8 bases. The CDR3 is made up of 15 amino acids. Germline CDR1 is MNHEY and CDR2 is SVGAGI. Trimming removed 4 bases from V and 1 base from J; junction bases left unmatched: 2. Here the CDR3 reads CASSWGQENTGELFF. In nucleotides, the CDR3 is TGTGCCAGCAGTTGGGGACAGGAGAACACCGGGGAGCTGTTTTTT.

This chain uses TRBV7-2 with TRBJ2-7; TRBD1 might be the D (6 bases). V was cut by 3 bases and J by 1 base, with 16 bases left in between. The CDR3 has 16 amino acids. Germline V CDR1 and CDR2: SGHTA, FQGNSA. This chain's CDR3 is CASSFLQGWASYEQYF. Here the CDR3 DNA reads TGTGCCAGCAGCTTTTTGCAGGGGTGGGCTTCCTACGAGCAGTACTTC.

This clone was detected only a few times. V gene TRBV2 combines with J gene TRBJ1-5, with 8 positions matching TRBD1. CDR3 size: 15 residues. After removal of 6 bases from V and 5 bases from J, the junction contained 9 bases not matched to a gene. The germline V gene has CDR1 SNHLY and CDR2 FYNNEI. The CDR3 bases are TGTGCCAGCAGAGAGGGACAGGTAGCCGATCAGCCCCAGCATTTT. Amino acids: CASREGQVADQPQHF.

The chain is built from TRBV19 and TRBJ1-5; a weak D match, TRBD1 (6 bases). V lost 6 bases and J 8 bases, leaving 20 bases between the germline ends. CDR3 length: 15 amino acids. Germline V gene data show CDR1 as LNHDA and CDR2 as SQIVND (reference sequence). This chain's CDR3 is CASRPGANELKPQHF. In nucleotides, the CDR3 is TGTGCCAGTAGACCGGGGGCGAATGAATTAAAGCCCCAGCATTTT. The full variable domain, rest sourced from reference TRBV19 and TRBJ1-5, is DGGITQSPKYLFRKEGQNVTLSCEQNLNHDAMYWYRQDPGQGLRLIYYSQIVNDFQKGDIAEGYSVSREKKESFPLTVTSAQKNPTAFYLCASRPGANELKPQHFGDGTRLSIL.

The chain carries TRBV10-3 and TRBJ1-6; tentative D call: TRBD1 (5 bases). The V and J ends lost 6 bases and 1 base respectively, with 16 bases between them. The CDR3 consists of 17 residues. The germline V gene has CDR1 ENHRY and CDR2 SYGVKD. The CDR3 loop reads CAIRQTPGESYNSPLHF. The CDR3 DNA reads TGTGCCATCAGACAAACGCCGGGGGAATCCTATAATTCACCCCTCCACTTT.

This clone was observed at least ten times. V and J are TRBV2 and TRBJ1-2; D may be TRBD1 (5 bases). The germline CDR1 and CDR2 sequences are SNHLY and FYNNEI. V shed 7 bases and J shed 7 bases, with 13 bases lying between them. The CDR3 is made up of 12 amino acids. The CDR3 protein is CASTREGTGYTF. The CDR3 nucleotides are TGTGCCAGCACCAGAGAGGGGACTGGCTACACCTTC.

This clone was seen only a few times. The V and J genes are TRBV10-3 and TRBJ1-1; D may be TRBD1 (5 bases). Germline CDR1 reads ENHRY; CDR2 reads SYGVKD. V dropped 3 bases and J dropped 3 bases, with 11 bases sitting between them. There are 14 residues in the CDR3. CDR3 sequence: CAISDADSHTEAFF. DNA for the CDR3: TGTGCCATCAGTGATGCCGACAGCCACACTGAAGCTTTCTTT.

The gene calls are TRBV2 and TRBJ2-1, with D perhaps being TRBD1 or TRBD2 (5 bases each). The V gene lost 1 base and the J gene lost 7 bases, with 17 bases spanning the gap. The CDR3 runs 16 residues. Germline assignment: CDR1 SNHLY and CDR2 FYNNEI. This chain's CDR3 is CASSEDWGRGENEQFF. As DNA, the CDR3 is TGTGCCAGCAGTGAAGATTGGGGTAGAGGGGAGAATGAGCAGTTCTTC.

The chain couples TRBV19 to TRBJ2-2; 14 positions agree with TRBD2. The CDR3 covers 22 residues. Germline V gene lookup returns CDR1 LNHDA and CDR2 SQIVND (reference sequence). V trimming: 6 bases; J trimming: 5 bases; junction bases outside the gene matches: 23. The CDR3, as DNA: TGTGCCAGTAGACTTAGCCGAGGGGAGGGTTTCGGGACTAGCGGGAGTACCGGGGAGCTGTTTTTT. Amino acid sequence: CASRLSRGEGFGTSGSTGELFF.

Of note for this clone: The identical CDR3 is also encoded by other nucleotide sequences in the sample. The CDR3 DNA reads as TGCGCCAGCAGCTTGGCTAGCGGGGGAACAGATACGCAGTATTTT. Its protein product is CASSLASGGTDTQYF. This rearrangement joins TRBV5-1 to TRBJ2-3, with 10 bases that match TRBD2. Germline V gene lookup returns CDR1 SGHRS and CDR2 YFSETQ. The CDR3 runs 15 residues. The junction had 1 base not matched to a gene; V was cut back by 0 bases and J by 3 bases.

The chain recombines TRBV28 with TRBJ1-5; D might be TRBD1 (6 bases). This CDR3 has 18 residues. Per the germline V gene, CDR1 is MDHEN and CDR2 is SYDVKM. V lost 4 bases and J 0 bases, leaving 19 bases between the germline ends. CDR3 in amino acids: CASSSLFADSNSNQPQHF. The DNA for the CDR3 is TGTGCCAGCAGTTCCCTTTTCGCGGACAGCAATAGCAATCAGCCCCAGCATTTT. The variable domain in full, completed from reference TRBV28 and TRBJ1-5, reads DVKVTQSSRYLVKRTGEKVFLECVQDMDHENMFWYRQDPGLGLRLIYFSYDVKMKEKGDIPEGYSVSREKKERFSLILESASTNQTSMYLCASSSLFADSNSNQPQHFGDGTRLSIL.

The CDR3 DNA reads TGTGCCTGGAGTGTTGGGGCAGGAAAGTACTTC. As protein: CAWSVGAGKYF. V gene TRBV30 combines with J gene TRBJ2-7; a weak D match, TRBD1 (5 bases). This CDR3 comprises 11 residues. The germline CDR1 and CDR2 sequences are GTSNPN and SVGIG (reference sequence). V lost 0 bases and J 11 bases, leaving 11 bases between the germline ends.

The chain employs TRBV2 and TRBJ2-3, with TRBD2 identical over 9 bases. V dropped 6 bases and J dropped 1; count of bases not matched to a gene: 8. CDR1 is SNHLY and CDR2 is FYNNEI in the germline V gene. The CDR3 is 16 residues long. CDR3: CASRDPGLAGTDTQYF. CDR3 DNA sequence: TGTGCCAGCAGGGACCCGGGACTAGCCGGCACAGATACGCAGTATTTT.

The chain employs TRBV9 and TRBJ2-2, with 15 positions matching TRBD2. The CDR3 loop spans 16 amino acids. J was trimmed by 8 bases and V by 3 bases; bases with no gene match: 5. CDR1 and CDR2 from the germline V gene are SGDLS and YYNGEE. CDR3 region: CASSAGLAGGAGELFF. CDR3 sequence (DNA): TGTGCCAGCAGCGCGGGACTAGCGGGAGGTGCGGGGGAGCTGTTTTTT.

The chain combines TRBV29-1 with TRBJ1-3; D is ambiguous. Trimming removed 2 bases from V and 4 bases from J, with 12 bases in between. The CDR3 contains 14 residues. The germline CDR1 and CDR2 sequences are SQVTM and ANQGSEA. The CDR3 nucleotides read TGCAGCGTTGAATTAGGCGCTGGGGGAAACACCATATATTTT. Its protein is CSVELGAGGNTIYF.

The gene calls are TRBV5-1 and TRBJ2-5, with TRBD1 identical over 7 bases. Germline assignment: CDR1 SGHRS and CDR2 YFSETQ. This CDR3 has 15 amino acids. V shed 4 bases, J shed 4 bases, and the junction held 10 bases outside the gene matches. In DNA, the CDR3 is TGCGCCAGCAGCCCCACCGGACAGGTTGGAGAGACCCAGTACTTC. Protein sequence: CASSPTGQVGETQYF. Together with reference TRBV5-1 and TRBJ2-5, the CDR3 gives the full variable domain: KAGVTQTPRYLIKTRGQQVTLSCSPISGHRSVSWYQQTPGQGLQFLFEYFSETQRNKGNFPGRFSGRQFSNSRSEMNVSTLELGDSALYLCASSPTGQVGETQYFGPGTRLLVL.